The T cell receptor (beta chain) under discussion was sequenced for a study of blood T cell repertoires in COVID-19. Measured with immunoSEQ multiplex PCR; TCRdb has only the in-frame clones, and not every one. The table records around 250,000 clones, around 87% of them present only once. Germline CDR1 is MNHNS and CDR2 is SASEGT. The CDR3 runs to 18 residues. Trimming removed 1 base from V and 0 bases from J, with 13 bases in between. The specimen sequenced was peripheral blood. The chain couples TRBV6-1 to TRBJ2-6; D gene ambiguous. The clonotype originates from a man younger than 30 with active or convalescent COVID-19. As DNA, the CDR3 is TGTGCCAGCAGTGAAGTCCAGGTGATTGACTCTGGGGCCAACGTCCTGACTTTC. Amino acids: CASSEVQVIDSGANVLTF.